One and the same sample provided the 21 T cell receptor beta chains below, sequenced in a study of sequential checkpoint blockade in melanoma. Clones were sequenced by immunoSEQ multiplex PCR, and TCRdb holds only the in-frame ones, with some missing. The sample carries more than 9,500 clones, 77% recorded once. Treatment in this sample: randomized to nivolumab then ipilimumab (arm A) or the reverse (arm B). The sequenced sample was CD8+ T cells sorted from blood (inferred from file names), obtained from a patient given nivolumab and ipilimumab in sequence. The receptors were sampled from a human donor with melanoma.

The V call is TRBV9, the J call TRBJ2-7, with TRBD1 matching over 11 bases. The germline CDR1 and CDR2 sequences are SGDLS and YYNGEE. The CDR3 covers 14 residues. Losses at the gene ends were 4 bases for V and 3 bases for J; bases not matched to a gene: 3. The CDR3 here is CASSTGTGGYEQYF. CDR3 DNA: TGTGCCAGCAGCACCGGGACAGGGGGCTACGAGCAGTACTTC.

This clone turned up a few times. J is TRBJ2-7 and V is TRBV7-6; D perhaps matches TRBD2 (5 bases). Trimming shortened V by 1 base and J by 7 bases, and 11 bases separated the two germline ends. Germline V lookup: CDR1 SGHVS, CDR2 FNYEAQ. The CDR3 is made up of 13 amino acids. The CDR3 sequence: CASSLDSPGEQYF. The CDR3 region has the DNA TGTGCCAGCAGCTTAGACTCCCCGGGGGAGCAGTACTTC.

This clone has more than one count but fewer than ten. The chain employs TRBV4-1 and TRBJ2-7, with TRBD1 matching over 8 bases. The CDR3 extends over 15 amino acids. The V gene end was trimmed by 3 bases and the J gene end by 0 bases; junction bases not matched to a gene: 4. The germline gives CDR1 MGHRA, CDR2 YSYEKL. The CDR3: CASSQAGQGSYEQYF. In DNA, the CDR3 is TGCGCCAGCAGCCAGGCTGGACAGGGCTCCTACGAGCAGTACTTC.

The chain is built from TRBV9 and TRBJ1-1; D is unclear. With 0 bases removed from V and 1 base from J, the gap between germline ends came to 7 bases. The CDR3 is made up of 14 amino acids. Germline CDR1 and CDR2: SGDLS and YYNGEE. DNA of the CDR3: TGTGCCAGCAGCGTAGAGGCGGGGAACACTGAAGCTTTCTTT. This sequence encodes CASSVEAGNTEAFF.

The chain is built from TRBV30 and TRBJ2-2, with D possibly TRBD2 on 5 matching bases. This CDR3 spans 12 amino acids. Germline values: CDR1 GTSNPN, CDR2 SVGIG (reference sequence). V shed 6 bases and J shed 4 bases, with 9 bases lying between them. The DNA of the CDR3 is TGTGCCTGTGTCCGGGGCACCGGGGAGCTGTTTTTT. As protein: CACVRGTGELFF.

This clone was observed a handful of times. V gene TRBV29-1 combines with J gene TRBJ1-2; D is undetermined. This CDR3 comprises 12 residues. The V and J ends lost 0 bases and 4 bases respectively, with 6 bases between them. In germline, CDR1 is SQVTM, CDR2 ANQGSEA. CDR3 in DNA: TGCAGCGTTGAAGATAGTAGCTATGGCTACACCTTC. Protein sequence: CSVEDSSYGYTF.

The gene calls are TRBV11-2 and TRBJ2-3; D not resolved. Germline V CDR1 and CDR2: SGHAT, FQNNGV. The CDR3 contains 15 residues. Trimming stripped 0 bases from V and 2 bases from J, with 9 bases between. CDR3 loop: CASSLEARITDTQYF. CDR3 nucleotides: TGTGCCAGCAGCTTAGAGGCTAGAATCACAGATACGCAGTATTTT. Supplemented by reference TRBV11-2 and TRBJ2-3, the full variable domain reads EAGVAQSPRYKIIEKRQSVAFWCNPISGHATLYWYQQILGQGPKLLIQFQNNGVVDDSQLPKDRFSAERLKGVDSTLKIQPAKLEDSAVYLCASSLEARITDTQYFGPGTRLTVL.

The chain recombines TRBV2 with TRBJ2-5, with D possibly TRBD1 on 6 matching bases. Germline V gene sequence: CDR1 SNHLY, CDR2 FYNNEI. This CDR3 has 12 residues. Trimming removed 4 bases at V and 3 bases at J, with 6 bases between. In DNA, the CDR3 is TGTGCCAGCAGTGGACAGGAAGAGACCCAGTACTTC. Translating gives CASSGQEETQYF.

V usage is TRBV29-1 and J usage is TRBJ2-5; 8 bases line up with TRBD1. Germline loops: CDR1 SQVTM, CDR2 ANQGSEA. The CDR3 consists of 15 residues. The junction had 7 bases not matched to a gene; V was cut back by 2 bases and J by 2 bases. CDR3 coding DNA: TGCAGCGTTGAAACGGGACAGGACCCACAAGAGACCCAGTACTTC. Translated, it gives CSVETGQDPQETQYF.

The chain is built from TRBV19 and TRBJ1-1; a possible D gene is TRBD1 (5 bases). The length of the CDR3 is 15 residues. V lost 3 bases and J 7 bases, leaving 18 bases between the germline ends. CDR1 and CDR2 from the germline V gene are LNHDA and SQIVND (reference sequence). CDR3 amino acids: CASSIKGREFDEAFF. In DNA, the CDR3 is TGTGCCAGTAGTATTAAGGGGCGGGAGTTTGATGAAGCTTTCTTT.

V is TRBV5-5 and J is TRBJ1-2, with 8 nucleotides matching TRBD1. Germline V lookup: CDR1 SGHKS, CDR2 YYEKEE (reference sequence). J gave up 8 bases and V 1 base, and 1 base lay outside the gene matches. This CDR3 is built from 12 residues. The CDR3: CASSLRQGGYTF. The CDR3 DNA follows: TGTGCCAGCAGCTTGCGACAGGGGGGCTACACCTTC. The variable domain in full, completed from reference TRBV5-5 and TRBJ1-2, reads DAGVTQSPTHLIKTRGQQVTLRCSPISGHKSVSWYQQVLGQGPQFIFQYYEKEERGRGNFPDRFSARQFPNYSSELNVNALLLGDSALYLCASSLRQGGYTFGSGTRLTVV.

The rearrangement uses TRBV5-6 and TRBJ2-5; TRBD1 is a possible D gene (5 bases). The V gene lost 0 bases and the J gene lost 9 bases, with 6 bases spanning the gap. Germline CDR1 SGHDT, CDR2 YYEEEE. This CDR3 region has 11 residues. The CDR3: CASSLGGAQYF. The DNA for the CDR3 is TGTGCCAGCAGCTTGGGGGGCGCCCAGTACTTC.

J is TRBJ2-2 and V is TRBV27, with D perhaps TRBD1 (6 bases). The V end was cut by 1 base, the J end by 5 bases, with 23 bases between. The CDR3 extends over 19 amino acids. Germline V gene data show CDR1 as MNHEY and CDR2 as SMNVEV (reference sequence). The CDR3 loop is CASSLFPGAFATPTGELFF. The CDR3 DNA sequence: TGTGCCAGCAGTTTATTCCCAGGGGCTTTCGCCACTCCAACCGGGGAGCTGTTTTTT.

The chain carries TRBV21-1 and TRBJ2-1; the DNA was not compared with TRBD2, the D call given in the table. TRBV21-1 is termed a pseudogene. The CDR3 contains 16 residues. The CDR3 DNA reads TGTGCCAGCAGCAAAATCTCCGGACTAGCGGGGACGGGACAGTTCTTC. Translating gives CASSKISGLAGTGQFF.

The chain is built from TRBV11-2 and TRBJ2-1; D unclear. Germline V gene data show CDR1 as SGHAT and CDR2 as FQNNGV. CDR3 length: 16 amino acids. V dropped 1 base and J dropped 3 bases, with 13 bases sitting between them. The CDR3 sequence: CASSLVASPSYNEQFF. CDR3 coding DNA: TGTGCCAGCAGCTTAGTTGCTTCTCCGAGCTACAATGAGCAGTTCTTC.

The chain joins TRBV7-9 to TRBJ1-3, with D hard to call. The V end lost 6 bases, the J end lost 3 bases, and 9 bases lay between the germline ends. The length of the CDR3 is 13 residues. Germline V CDR1 and CDR2: SEHNR, FQNEAQ (reference sequence). The DNA of the CDR3 is TGTGCCAGCAGAGCGGGGATTGGAAACACCATATATTTT. This gives the protein CASRAGIGNTIYF.

The chain has TRBV10-1 and TRBJ2-2, with 8 positions matching TRBD2. The CDR3 is made up of 13 amino acids. The V gene end was trimmed by 11 bases and the J gene end by 6 bases; junction bases not matched to a gene: 8. CDR1 is WNHNN and CDR2 is SYGVQD in the germline V gene (reference sequence). The CDR3 coding sequence is TGCGCCCCCCTCGGGAGGGCCGCCGGGGAGCTGTTTTTT. This codes for CAPLGRAAGELFF.

The chain employs TRBV29-1 and TRBJ2-5, with a tentative D call TRBD2 (5 bases). The length of the CDR3 is 14 residues. CDR1 and CDR2 from the germline V gene are SQVTM and ANQGSEA. Trimming removed 6 bases from V and 0 bases from J, with 14 bases in between. CDR3: CSVLPPRDQETQYF. The CDR3 DNA reads TGCAGCGTACTCCCCCCGCGGGACCAAGAGACCCAGTACTTC.

DNA for the CDR3: TGTGCCAGCAGCCTGGGCGCCTCGAGTCGGGAGCAGTACTTC. This codes for CASSLGASSREQYF. The rearrangement links TRBV7-3 to TRBJ2-7; no clear D. The CDR3 consists of 14 residues. Trimming pared 5 bases from V and 7 bases from J, leaving 18 bases between. Germline V lookup: CDR1 SGHTA, CDR2 FQGTGA.

This chain links TRBV20-1 with TRBJ2-7; D gene uncertain. The CDR3 runs 11 residues. Germline V CDR1 and CDR2: DFQATT, SNEGSKA (reference sequence). The V and J ends lost 3 bases and 5 bases respectively, with 8 bases between them. The CDR3 loop reads CSASVGNEQYF. CDR3 in DNA: TGCAGTGCTAGCGTGGGCAACGAGCAGTACTTC.

The V gene is TRBV7-8, the J gene TRBJ2-3; 7 nucleotides line up with TRBD2. From germline, CDR1 is SGHVS and CDR2 FQNEAQ. Germline trimming cut 5 bases from V and 4 bases from J; bases unmatched to any gene: 12. This CDR3 is 16 amino acids long. CDR3 nucleotide sequence: TGTGCCAGCAGCCCACTGGGGGGGGGAGTGGCAGATACGCAGTATTTT. Protein sequence: CASSPLGGGVADTQYF. Variable domain in full (rest from reference TRBV7-8 and TRBJ2-3): GAGVSQSPRYKVAKRGQDVALRCDPISGHVSLFWYQQALGQGPEFLTYFQNEAQLDKSGLPSDRFFAERPEGSVSTLKIQRTQQEDSAVYLCASSPLGGGVADTQYFGPGTRLTVL.